The 30 T cell receptor beta chains below all came from one sample that was sequenced in a study of T-cell memory formation after mild COVID-19. TCRdb redid the calling of the 5' RACE reads with MiXCR, one entry per CDR3 protein. This table has roughly 190,000 distinct CDR3 sequences, around 18% appearing once. Material: PBMCs or a T cell subset sorted from them (not recorded which). The receptors were gathered from an adult woman who had mild COVID-19 (a few samples of this study predate the infection). Cell type and time point are not known.

This clonotype was detected a few times. The rearrangement joins TRBV6-5 to TRBJ1-2, with a possible D match to TRBD1 (5 bases). The germline CDR1 and CDR2 sequences are MNHEY and SVGAGI. V dropped 0 bases and J dropped 0 bases, with 8 bases sitting between them. CDR3 length: 15 residues. In DNA, the CDR3 is TGTGCCAGCAGTTACTCTCCGGGGGCTAACTATGGCTACACCTTC. Protein: CASSYSPGANYGYTF.

J is TRBJ2-4 and V is TRBV7-2; TRBD2 might be the D (7 bases). The V gene lost 3 bases and the J gene lost 9 bases, with 24 bases spanning the gap. This CDR3 has 17 residues. Per the germline V gene, CDR1 is SGHTA and CDR2 is FQGNSA. The CDR3 spells CASSFAPGGSPASIQYF. CDR3 nucleotides: TGTGCCAGCAGCTTTGCCCCGGGGGGCAGCCCGGCCAGCATTCAGTACTTC.

This chain links TRBV7-9 with TRBJ2-7, with a possible D match to TRBD2 (6 bases). V was cut by 0 bases and J by 7 bases, with 13 bases left in between. Germline V gives CDR1 SEHNR, CDR2 FQNEAQ (reference sequence). The CDR3 has 14 amino acids. In DNA form, the CDR3 reads TGTGCCAGCAGCTTAGCGCGGGACCGAGAGGAGCAGTACTTC. This gives the protein CASSLARDREEQYF.

This rearrangement joins TRBV5-6 to TRBJ2-4, with D perhaps TRBD1 (5 bases). This CDR3 contains 13 residues. The ends were cut back, 7 bases at V and 0 bases at J, with 8 bases in the middle. Germline CDR1 reads SGHDT; CDR2 reads YYEEEE. The CDR3 spells CASGQLAKNIQYF. CDR3 DNA: TGTGCCAGCGGACAACTAGCCAAAAACATTCAGTACTTC.

The genes are TRBV29-1 and TRBJ2-5, with D perhaps assigned TRBD1 or TRBD2 (5 bases each). V lost 6 bases, J lost 9 bases, and 20 bases lay in between. Germline loops: CDR1 SQVTM, CDR2 ANQGSEA. The CDR3 runs to 13 residues. The CDR3 spells CSVNLVQVGAQYF. CDR3 DNA: TGCAGCGTCAACTTAGTACAGGTCGGGGCCCAGTACTTC. The entire variable domain, with the rest obtained from reference TRBV29-1 and TRBJ2-5, is as follows: SAVISQKPSRDICQRGTSLTIQCQVDSQVTMMFWYRQQPGQSLTLIATANQGSEATYESGFVIDKFPISRPNLTFSTLTVSNMSPEDSSIYLCSVNLVQVGAQYFGPGTRLLVL.

This clonotype was detected a few times. The chain joins TRBV14 to TRBJ2-1; 9 nucleotides line up with TRBD1. Germline CDR1 SGHDN, CDR2 FVKESK. The CDR3 is made up of 15 amino acids. V shed 0 bases, J shed 7 bases, and the junction held 4 bases outside the gene matches. The CDR3 loop is CASSQDRQGVNEQFF. The DNA of the CDR3 is TGTGCCAGCAGCCAAGATAGACAGGGGGTAAATGAGCAGTTCTTC.

At least ten counts were recorded for this clonotype. The rearrangement joins TRBV29-1 to TRBJ2-7; D call uncertain. CDR1 and CDR2 from the germline V gene are SQVTM and ANQGSEA. The germline V and J ends were trimmed by 4 bases and 2 bases, with 6 bases remaining between them. CDR3 length: 11 amino acids. CDR3 sequence (DNA): TGCAGCGTTGCTTGGGCCTACGAGCAGTACTTC. This gives the protein CSVAWAYEQYF.

The chain is built from TRBV5-4 and TRBJ2-1; D possibly matches TRBD1 or TRBD2 (5 bases each). The V gene lost 10 bases and the J gene lost 8 bases, with 10 bases spanning the gap. The CDR3 covers 10 residues. CDR1 and CDR2 (germline): SGHNT, YYREEE (reference sequence). The CDR3 DNA follows: TGTGCCGGGGGTTATGATGAGCAGTTCTTC. Translated: CAGGYDEQFF.

This clonotype was found once. The V call is TRBV6-2 or TRBV6-3, the J call TRBJ1-4; D is possibly TRBD1 (5 bases). The CDR3 runs to 13 residues. Between the trimmed V and J ends, which lost 6 bases and 6 bases, there was a span of 11 bases. The germline V gene has CDR1 MNHEY and CDR2 SVGEGT. The CDR3 protein is CASRGVGDEKLFF. The CDR3 DNA is TGTGCCAGCAGGGGGGTAGGTGATGAAAAACTGTTTTTT.

The sample holds a few counts of this clonotype. CDR3 nucleotide sequence: TGCAGTGCTAAGACCTTAACAGGACGAACTAATGAAAAACTGTTTTTT. It yields the protein CSAKTLTGRTNEKLFF. V usage is TRBV20-1 and J usage is TRBJ1-4, with TRBD1 as a possible D gene (5 bases). The V and J ends lost 4 bases and 1 base respectively, with 16 bases between them. CDR1 and CDR2 (germline): DFQATT, SNEGSKA (reference sequence). The CDR3 contains 16 residues.

The gene calls are TRBV25-1 and TRBJ1-2, with TRBD1 matching over 8 bases. The CDR3 is 16 amino acids. Germline V lookup: CDR1 MGHDK, CDR2 SYGVNS. Trimming took 3 bases from V and 4 from J; bases not matched to a gene: 10. In DNA, the CDR3 is TGTGCCAGCAGTGATGATGGAGGACAGGGAGGCTATGGCTACACCTTC. It specifies CASSDDGGQGGYGYTF.

This clonotype showed up just a few times. This rearrangement joins TRBV15 to TRBJ1-1; TRBD1 matches at 12 bases. The CDR3 spans 18 residues. Trimming took 2 bases from V and 3 from J; bases not matched to a gene: 10. Germline lookup yields CDR1 LNHNV and CDR2 YYDKDF (reference sequence). This CDR3 reads CATSRNPGQGARDTEAFF. CDR3 coding DNA: TGTGCCACCAGCAGAAATCCGGGACAGGGGGCGCGGGACACTGAAGCTTTCTTT. The full variable domain, in which reference TRBV15 and TRBJ1-1 provide the parts outside the CDR3, is DAMVIQNPRYQVTQFGKPVTLSCSQTLNHNVMYWYQQKSSQAPKLLFHYYDKDFNNEADTPDNFQSRRPNTSFCFLDIRSPGLGDTAMYLCATSRNPGQGARDTEAFFGQGTRLTVV.

J is TRBJ2-1 and V is TRBV20-1; 12 bases match TRBD2. CDR3 length: 16 amino acids. The V and J ends lost 5 bases and 4 bases, in that order; junction bases with no gene match: 9. In germline, CDR1 is DFQATT, CDR2 SNEGSKA (reference sequence). The CDR3 here is CSAPRLAGATYNEQFF. DNA of the CDR3: TGCAGTGCTCCTCGACTAGCGGGGGCGACGTACAATGAGCAGTTCTTC.

V and J are TRBV5-6 and TRBJ1-2; TRBD1 agrees at 9 bases. Germline V gene lookup returns CDR1 SGHDT and CDR2 YYEEEE. V lost 4 bases to trimming and J lost 8 bases; unmatched junction nucleotides: 12. CDR3 length: 15 residues. CDR3 sequence reads: CASSGQGRGLGGYTF. The CDR3 DNA is TGTGCCAGCAGCGGACAGGGGCGAGGTCTGGGGGGCTACACCTTC.

The sample holds a few counts of this clonotype. This chain links TRBV7-9 with TRBJ1-1; a weak D match, TRBD1 (5 bases). The V gene's germline CDR1 is SEHNR and CDR2 FQNEAQ (reference sequence). Deletions cut 5 bases from V and 1 base from J, with 8 bases between. This CDR3 is 13 amino acids long. For the CDR3, the DNA is TGTGCCAGCAGCGCCGGGGGGAACACTGAAGCTTTCTTT. This sequence encodes CASSAGGNTEAFF.

This clonotype was seen only a few times. The chain combines TRBV20-1 with TRBJ2-3; D gene unclear. With 3 bases removed from V and 4 bases from J, the gap between germline ends came to 11 bases. Germline CDR1 and CDR2: DFQATT and SNEGSKA (reference sequence). The CDR3 is made up of 13 amino acids. CDR3: CSARGWAPDTQYF. Here the CDR3 DNA reads TGCAGTGCTAGGGGGTGGGCTCCAGATACGCAGTATTTT.

The chain carries TRBV7-2 and TRBJ2-5; the match to TRBD2 covers 8 bases. J gave up 0 bases and V 5 bases, and 5 bases lay outside the gene matches. CDR3 size: 15 residues. In germline, CDR1 is SGHTA, CDR2 FQGNSA. CDR3 amino acids: CASSRSGSNQETQYF. The CDR3 DNA reads TGTGCCAGCAGCCGGAGCGGGAGCAACCAAGAGACCCAGTACTTC. The variable domain in full, completed from reference TRBV7-2 and TRBJ2-5, reads GAGVSQSPSNKVTEKGKDVELRCDPISGHTALYWYRQSLGQGLEFLIYFQGNSAPDKSGLPSDRFSAERTGGSVSTLTIQRTQQEDSAVYLCASSRSGSNQETQYFGPGTRLLVL.

This clonotype has just a few counts. CDR3 nucleotide sequence: TGTGCCATCAGGCCGGGACAGGGAGGATCTGGGGCCAACGTCCTGACTTTC. This encodes CAIRPGQGGSGANVLTF. The rearrangement links TRBV10-3 to TRBJ2-6; 9 nucleotides line up with TRBD1. V dropped 6 bases and J dropped 1; count of bases not matched to a gene: 7. This CDR3 spans 17 amino acids. Germline V gene sequence: CDR1 ENHRY, CDR2 SYGVKD.

This clonotype was seen repeatedly, ten times or more. The V call is TRBV7-2, the J call TRBJ2-5; TRBD2 matches at 13 bases. The junction had 10 bases not matched to a gene; V was cut back by 4 bases and J by 2 bases. This CDR3 comprises 18 residues. The germline V gene encodes CDR1 SGHTA and CDR2 FQGNSA. The CDR3 bases are TGTGCCAGCAGCTCACGGACTAGCGGGAGCAGCAGGCAAGAGACCCAGTACTTC. It is translated as CASSSRTSGSSRQETQYF. The variable domain in full, with the rest retrieved from reference TRBV7-2 and TRBJ2-5, is GAGVSQSPSNKVTEKGKDVELRCDPISGHTALYWYRQSLGQGLEFLIYFQGNSAPDKSGLPSDRFSAERTGGSVSTLTIQRTQQEDSAVYLCASSSRTSGSSRQETQYFGPGTRLLVL.

The V gene is TRBV7-9, the J gene TRBJ2-1, with TRBD2 identical over 14 bases. Germline loops: CDR1 SEHNR, CDR2 FQNEAQ (reference sequence). The CDR3 runs 19 residues. V was pared by 5 bases and J by 0 bases, with 9 bases of the junction left unmatched. The CDR3 sequence is CASSPPRTSGRISYNEQFF. The CDR3 nucleotides read TGTGCCAGCAGCCCCCCGCGGACTAGCGGGAGGATCTCCTACAATGAGCAGTTCTTC.

This clonotype was seen a handful of times. The chain couples TRBV6-5 to TRBJ1-1; D might be TRBD1 (5 bases). Germline CDR1 is MNHEY and CDR2 is SVGAGI. Deletions cut 7 bases from V and 5 bases from J, with 17 bases between. This CDR3 has 14 amino acids. The CDR3 region is CASTYGGVGTEAFF. CDR3 bases: TGTGCCAGCACCTACGGGGGGGTGGGTACTGAAGCTTTCTTT.

Details on this clonotype: One end of the junction varies from germline; a read error may be responsible. The chain links TRBV12-3 or TRBV12-4 to TRBJ2-1; unclear D gene. The CDR3 has 15 residues. CDR3 sequence (DNA): TGTGCCAGCAGTTTAGCCGGGTCCTCTTACACTGAGCAGTTCTTC. The encoded protein is CASSLAGSSYTEQFF.

This chain joins TRBV5-1 and TRBJ1-2; 8 nucleotides align to TRBD1. J lost 4 bases, V lost 6 bases, and 11 bases had no gene match. Germline CDR1 SGHRS, CDR2 YFSETQ. This CDR3 comprises 15 residues. CDR3 sequence (DNA): TGCGCCAGCAAGCTTGGGACAGGAGGGTTCTATGGCTACACCTTC. It encodes CASKLGTGGFYGYTF. Supplemented by reference TRBV5-1 and TRBJ1-2, the full variable domain reads KAGVTQTPRYLIKTRGQQVTLSCSPISGHRSVSWYQQTPGQGLQFLFEYFSETQRNKGNFPGRFSGRQFSNSRSEMNVSTLELGDSALYLCASKLGTGGFYGYTFGSGTRLTVV.

This clonotype was detected a few times. The chain joins TRBV5-1 to TRBJ1-5; 7 bases match TRBD1. Germline V gene sequence: CDR1 SGHRS, CDR2 YFSETQ. V trimming: 4 bases; J trimming: 7 bases; junction bases outside the gene matches: 11. The CDR3 spans 15 residues. The CDR3 nucleotides read TGCGCCAGCAGCGCCCAAGGGGGCTTGGGCCAGCCCCAGCATTTT. This sequence encodes CASSAQGGLGQPQHF.

This clonotype was counted at least ten times. The genes are TRBV7-2 and TRBJ2-7; tentative D call: TRBD2 (5 bases). The germline V and J ends were trimmed by 3 bases and 0 bases, with 9 bases remaining between them. Germline CDR1 and CDR2: SGHTA and FQGNSA. The CDR3 is 14 residues long. CDR3 sequence (DNA): TGTGCCAGCAGCTTCGGCGGGTCCTCCTACGAGCAGTACTTC. Translation: CASSFGGSSYEQYF.

As DNA, the CDR3 is TGTGCCAGCAGCTCCAATACGGGACCCTATGGCTACACCTTC. Protein product: CASSSNTGPYGYTF. The chain links TRBV7-6 to TRBJ1-2, with a weak D call TRBD1 (5 bases). V was clipped by 4 bases and J by 4 bases, with 13 bases between them. CDR3 size: 14 residues. The germline CDR1 and CDR2 sequences are SGHVS and FNYEAQ.

At least ten counts were recorded for this clonotype. The chain employs TRBV14 and TRBJ2-3; D uncertain. V lost 4 bases to trimming and J lost 5 bases, with 10 bases between them. The V gene's germline CDR1 is SGHDN and CDR2 FVKESK. This CDR3 region has 13 residues. CDR3 nucleotide sequence: TGTGCCAGCAGCCCCCGACTTGGAGATACGCAGTATTTT. Its protein is CASSPRLGDTQYF.

This clonotype was seen repeatedly, ten times or more. This chain uses TRBV7-6 with TRBJ2-7; the D is unclear. Deletions cut 0 bases from V and 0 bases from J, with 6 bases between. The CDR3 length is 14 residues. Per the germline V gene, CDR1 is SGHVS and CDR2 is FNYEAQ. The CDR3 region has the DNA TGTGCCAGCAGCTTAGCGAGCAGCTCCTACGAGCAGTACTTC. Translating gives CASSLASSSYEQYF.

This clonotype was detected ten times or more. The chain couples TRBV6-6 to TRBJ2-3; a weak D match, TRBD1 (6 bases). V was shortened by 0 bases and J by 5 bases, with 12 bases between the two germline ends. Germline CDR1 is MNHNY and CDR2 is SVGAGI (reference sequence). This CDR3 is built from 15 residues. The CDR3: CASSYSRGLRDTQYF. The CDR3 nucleotides read TGTGCCAGCAGTTACTCAAGGGGGTTAAGAGATACGCAGTATTTT.

This clonotype turned up a few times. V gene TRBV5-1 combines with J gene TRBJ2-7, with D possibly matching TRBD1 (6 bases). Germline V lookup: CDR1 SGHRS, CDR2 YFSETQ. This CDR3 has 15 residues. Trimming stripped 0 bases from V and 5 bases from J, with 15 bases between. The CDR3 DNA reads TGCGCCAGCAGCTTGGGTCGGCAGGGGAGCCACGAGCAGTACTTC. Residues: CASSLGRQGSHEQYF.